The entry below describes one T cell receptor beta chain. Its antigen remains unknown. Profiled with immunoSEQ multiplex PCR; TCRdb holds only in-frame clones, not every one. The sample yields tens of thousands of clones, about 73% seen once. The data originate from a study of memory CD4+ T cells and cytomegalovirus serostatus. Looking at the study overall: Donors were healthy Belgian adults, 9 or 10 CMV seropositive and under 30 seronegative. Broader study findings: About two fifths of the roughly 160 known CMV-associated TCRbeta sequences appeared in CD4+ memory.

Trimming removed 1 base from V and 4 bases from J; junction bases left unmatched: 8. CDR1 SGHNT and CDR2 YYREEE come from the germline V gene (reference sequence). This CDR3 comprises 17 residues. The sort gate was single viable CD3+CD4+CD8-CD45RO+ cells for memory CD4+ T cells. After thawing, CD4+ T cells were positively selected. Sequencing input: memory CD4+ T cells from blood. The V and J genes are TRBV5-4 and TRBJ1-2, with TRBD1 matching 12 bases. The TCR comes from an adult in good health and CMV-seronegative. CDR3 loop: CASSLRDRGRGTYGYTF. The CDR3 DNA follows: TGTGCCAGCAGCTTGAGGGACAGGGGGCGCGGTACCTATGGCTACACCTTC. The entire variable domain, with the rest obtained from reference TRBV5-4 and TRBJ1-2, is as follows: ETGVTQSPTHLIKTRGQQVTLRCSSQSGHNTVSWYQQALGQGPQFIFQYYREEENGRGNFPPRFSGLQFPNYSSELNVNALELDDSALYLCASSLRDRGRGTYGYTFGSGTRLTVV.